This T cell receptor (beta chain) was recovered during a study of OX40 agonist ivuxolimab in advanced cancers. Study-level results: Clonal expansion was seen in CD4+ and CD8+ blood T cells by week 6 at 0.1 to 3.0 mg/kg.

About this clone itself: Its matching antigen is unknown.

The study sampled blood at baseline, cycle 4 day 1, and cycle 7 day 1. Sequenced by immunoSEQ multiplex PCR; TCRdb stores in-frame clones only, minus some. The table lists nearly 45,000 clones, 80% of them singletons. V lost 4 bases and J lost 1; bases outside the gene matches: 7. This CDR3 has 17 amino acids. Germline assignment: CDR1 MNHEY and CDR2 SMNVEV (reference sequence). The TCR comes from an adult with an advanced solid tumor such as melanoma, head and neck, liver or kidney cancer. The specimen was CD4+ or CD8+ T cells sorted from blood, collected in a trial of the OX40 agonist ivuxolimab. The chain joins TRBV27 to TRBJ1-5; 10 bases align to TRBD1. CDR3 nucleotides: TGTGCCAGCAGTTCGCCCGGGACAGGGGAGAGCAATCAGCCCCAGCATTTT. It translates to CASSSPGTGESNQPQHF.